One TCR beta chain is described in this entry. Its antigen is undetermined. It was with 60 Vbeta and 13 Jbeta primers that the PCR ran. The protocol was immunoSEQ multiplex PCR, while the TCRdb copy is restricted to in-frame clones and leaves out a portion. This sample yields about 65,000 clones, of which just under 80% are seen a single time; about 4.1% belongs to the top ten. V lost 4 bases and J lost 5; bases outside the gene matches: 9. Germline CDR1 is MGHRA and CDR2 is YSYEKL. The CDR3 covers 17 residues. The data belong to a study of cytomegalovirus exposure and HLA in healthy donors. Overall study results and limits: For TCR beta chains, V- and J-gene trimming was later linked to a missense DCLRE1C variant. The study found most TCR sequences rare, yet found some public TCRs in many donors.

The clonotype comes from a woman aged 25-40 years in good health and CMV-seronegative. This sequence joins TRBV4-1 and TRBJ2-5, with 14 positions matching TRBD2. Sequenced sample: PBMCs. CDR3 residues: CASSPMTSGRAFETQYF. The CDR3 DNA reads TGCGCCAGCAGCCCCATGACTAGCGGGAGGGCTTTTGAGACCCAGTACTTC.